This T cell receptor beta chain was sequenced during a study of T-cell reconstitution after alpha-beta-depleted transplantation in children (dated by TCRdb to 2016 to 2018). Regarding the study in general: The study quantitatively tracked T-cell immune reconstitution after TCRalphabeta/CD19-depleted allogeneic hematopoietic cell transplantation in children using TCR repertoire profiling.

The method was PCR. The reads were generated on an Illumina HiSeq 2500. TCR library preparation used molecular barcoding, with unique molecular identifiers applied to normalize quantification of the TCRbeta repertoire. The public reads were run again by TCRdb, first through fastp at Q25 and then through MiXCR, and only productive beta chains were kept. CDR3 protein duplicates are merged, each entry listing the most common genes and DNA. In all, the sample holds several thousand distinct CDR3 sequences, and 15% to 20% of those were seen once. The ten most abundant clones make up about 15% of the sample. The treatment or condition tag for this specimen amounts to: allogeneic hematopoietic cell transplantation with graft depleted of TCRalphabeta T cells and CD19 B cells. The transplant recipients were children given TCRalphabeta/CD19-depleted allogeneic hematopoietic cell grafts. Overall results and qualifications from the work: The apparently early alphabetaT-cell count recovery about two months after transplant was reportedly dependent on only several hundred rapidly expanded clones derived from non-depleted graft cells. Over the following months the frequencies of hyperexpanded clones went down, and after one year T-cell counts and TCRbeta diversity were mostly credited to newly produced T cells. The high TCRbeta diversity at day 60 in some patients was ascribed to recipient T cells and intrathymic progenitors that had survived conditioning.

CDR1 and CDR2 were assigned from the germline V gene (reference sequence) as SEHNR and FQNEAQ. Between the V and J ends, shortened by 2 bases and 0 bases respectively, the junction contains 4 bases. The CDR3 measures 14 amino acids from cysteine to phenylalanine. Only the CDR3 DNA stays, 42 bases, in frame from base 1. In the case of this clonotype: The antigen it recognizes is unknown. Per-base quality was not reported, and no clone a single base away is much larger than it.

The starting material was PBMCs, obtained before TCRalphabeta/CD19-depleted stem cell transplant. The source is a boy aged 2 to 10 with acute lymphoblastic leukemia, due to receive a stem cell transplant. This chain is built from TRBV7-9 and TRBJ1-4, with no reliable assignment of the D segment. The DNA reads TGTGCCAGCAGCTTAAGGTCAACTAATGAAAAACTGTTTTTT. It codes for CASSLRSTNEKLFF.